Listed below are T cell receptor beta chains from one sample, sequenced in a study of blood T cell repertoires in COVID-19. Method: immunoSEQ multiplex PCR; TCRdb's copy keeps in-frame clones and lacks some. The repertoire includes approximately 200,000 clones, approximately 84% of them detected once, and 3.2% sits in the top ten. What was sequenced was PBMCs or T cells enriched from blood (not recorded which). These receptors were obtained from a woman younger than 45 who had recovered from COVID-19. The CDR3 runs from the conserved cysteine through the conserved F or W. The D gene is left open where the match is weak. Clone sizes are given selectively: once, few, many, or a class where the clone is expanded.

V gene	D gene	clone size	J gene	CDR3 protein	CDR3 DNA
TRBV10-3	TRBD2	-	TRBJ2-5	CAINGLAGGALYF	TGTGCCATCAACGGACTAGCGGGGGGTGCTCTGTACTTC
TRBV9	-	once	TRBJ1-2	CASSTDSRLYGYTF	TGTGCCAGCAGCACCGACTCGCGGCTCTATGGCTACACCTTC
TRBV7-9	-	-	TRBJ1-3	CASSLLGDSGNTIYF	TGTGCCAGCAGCTTACTCGGGGACTCTGGAAACACCATATATTTT
TRBV2	-	-	TRBJ1-2	CASNRQGYGYTF	TGTGCCAGCAACCGGCAGGGATATGGCTACACCTTC
TRBV21-1	-	-	TRBJ1-5	CASSKASNRGQITDTQHF	TGTGCCAGCAGCAAAGCGAGTAATCGGGGACAGATAACAGATACGCAGCATTTT
TRBV6-5	TRBD1	-	TRBJ1-2	CASATGGRDYGYTF	TGTGCCAGCGCTACAGGGGGCAGGGACTATGGCTACACCTTC
TRBV14	-	-	TRBJ1-2	CASSQDRQTYYGYTF	TGTGCCAGCAGCCAAGATAGACAGACTTATTATGGCTACACCTTC
TRBV7-9	TRBD1	once	TRBJ1-5	CASSLAGGGGNQPQHF	TGTGCCAGCAGCTTAGCAGGGGGCGGCGGCAATCAGCCCCAGCATTTT
TRBV27	-	once	TRBJ2-3	CASRGAGWPDTQYF	TGTGCCAGCAGAGGGGCGGGGTGGCCAGATACGCAGTATTTT
TRBV11-2	TRBD2	-	TRBJ2-1	CASSLASGGAGTNEQFF	TGTGCCAGCAGCTTAGCTAGCGGGGGGGCCGGTACGAATGAGCAGTTCTTC